The next 15 T cell receptor beta chains were all read from a single sample in a study of blood T cell repertoires in COVID-19. Profiling relied on immunoSEQ multiplex PCR, and the TCRdb table lists in-frame clones only, not all of them. The data hold some 400,000 clones, with approximately 90% observed a single time. The sequencing input was PBMCs or T cells enriched from blood (not recorded which). The receptor set was obtained from a woman in her forties who had been exposed to COVID-19.

CDR3 protein: CSARTGKSYGYTF. DNA of the CDR3: TGCAGCGCCAGGACGGGAAAAAGCTATGGCTACACCTTC. This chain connects TRBV29-1 to TRBJ1-2; no clear D gene. Germline V gene lookup returns CDR1 SQVTM and CDR2 ANQGSEA. The length of the CDR3 is 13 residues. V lost 7 bases and J 4 bases, leaving 16 bases between the germline ends.

This chain links TRBV7-9 with TRBJ1-3; unclear D gene. CDR1 SEHNR and CDR2 FQNEAQ come from the germline V gene (reference sequence). The CDR3 has 12 amino acids. V lost 5 bases and J 6 bases, leaving 8 bases between the germline ends. In DNA form, the CDR3 reads TGTGCCAGCAGCCCCCGGGAAAACACCATATATTTT. Translating it yields CASSPRENTIYF.

The chain employs TRBV5-1 and TRBJ1-2, with 8 bases identical to TRBD1. The J segment lost 8 bases and the V segment lost 0 bases, leaving 9 bases of the junction unmatched. Germline V lookup: CDR1 SGHRS, CDR2 YFSETQ. The CDR3 totals 15 residues. The CDR3 nucleotides are TGCGCCAGCAGCTTGGCGCCTGGCAGGGGGCGCGGCTACACCTTC. Its protein product is CASSLAPGRGRGYTF. Together with reference TRBV5-1 and TRBJ1-2, the CDR3 gives the full variable domain: KAGVTQTPRYLIKTRGQQVTLSCSPISGHRSVSWYQQTPGQGLQFLFEYFSETQRNKGNFPGRFSGRQFSNSRSEMNVSTLELGDSALYLCASSLAPGRGRGYTFGSGTRLTVV.

The chain is built from TRBV2 and TRBJ1-3, with 8 bases identical to TRBD1. The CDR3 loop spans 15 amino acids. The V segment lost 8 bases and the J segment 2 bases; nucleotides outside the gene matches: 8. Germline assignment: CDR1 SNHLY and CDR2 FYNNEI. The CDR3 here is CASPSSGGTGNTIYF. In nucleotides, the CDR3 is TGTGCCAGCCCCTCATCAGGGGGCACTGGAAACACCATATATTTT.

V usage is TRBV3-1 (or the pseudogene TRBV3-2) and J usage is TRBJ2-1; a possible D gene is TRBD1 (5 bases). The CDR3 has 14 amino acids. Germline assignment: CDR1 LGHDT and CDR2 YNNKEL (reference sequence). V shed 1 base and J shed 9 bases, with 13 bases lying between them. The CDR3 loop reads CASSQGKGLGEQFF. The CDR3 bases are TGTGCCAGCAGCCAAGGGAAGGGGCTCGGTGAGCAGTTCTTC.

The V and J genes are TRBV7-2 and TRBJ1-2, with unresolved D. Per germline, CDR1 SGHTA and CDR2 FQGNSA. The CDR3 has 14 residues. Trimming left V 3 bases short and J 5 bases short, with 13 bases between. CDR3 nucleotides: TGTGCCAGCAGCTTGGACGGGAGTCCATATGGCTACACCTTC. It yields the protein CASSLDGSPYGYTF.

V is TRBV5-1 and J is TRBJ1-1; D is uncertain. Germline V gives CDR1 SGHRS, CDR2 YFSETQ. This CDR3 contains 14 residues. V was pared by 4 bases and J by 11 bases, with 21 bases between. For the CDR3, the DNA is TGCGCCAGCAGCCCTTGGGAGGGCGCCTTGCGTGCTTTCTTT. Amino acid sequence: CASSPWEGALRAFF.

The chain carries TRBV19 and TRBJ2-4; tentatively, D is TRBD1 (6 bases). The V end was cut by 3 bases, the J end by 6 bases, with 12 bases between. The germline gives CDR1 LNHDA, CDR2 SQIVND (reference sequence). This CDR3 region has 14 residues. Here the CDR3 DNA reads TGTGCCAGTAGTATTGATACAGGGCTAAACATTCAGTACTTC. Translated: CASSIDTGLNIQYF.

The genes are TRBV23-1 and TRBJ1-2; the D gene is possibly TRBD1 (6 bases). TRBV23-1 is an open reading frame, and its role is uncertain. V was clipped by 4 bases and J by 7 bases, with 16 bases between them. CDR3 length: 14 amino acids. CDR3 in amino acids: CASSPRGGRGGYTF. As DNA, the CDR3 is TGCGCCAGCAGTCCTAGGGGGGGGCGCGGTGGCTACACCTTC.

This clone appeared a single time. The V call is TRBV19, the J call TRBJ1-6; D not resolved. V gave up 6 bases and J gave up 5 bases, with 8 bases separating them. The CDR3 loop spans 13 amino acids. Looked up from germline, CDR1 is LNHDA and CDR2 is SQIVND (reference sequence). The CDR3 DNA sequence: TGTGCCAGTAGACAGATAGATAATTCACCCCTCCACTTT. Residues: CASRQIDNSPLHF.

The V and J genes are TRBV7-2 and TRBJ1-2; 10 nucleotides match TRBD1. J lost 8 bases, V lost 3 bases, and 6 bases had no gene match. The CDR3 runs 14 residues. Germline V gene lookup returns CDR1 SGHTA and CDR2 FQGNSA. As DNA, the CDR3 is TGTGCCAGCAGCTTGGGGACAGGGGATTGGGGCTACACCTTC. Protein: CASSLGTGDWGYTF.

This sequence joins TRBV11-2 and TRBJ1-4; maybe TRBD1 (5 bases). The V gene's germline CDR1 is SGHAT and CDR2 FQNNGV. The CDR3 runs 16 residues. The V gene lost 1 base and the J gene lost 3 bases, with 12 bases spanning the gap. CDR3 in amino acids: CASSLGTGAPNEKLFF. The CDR3 nucleotides are TGTGCCAGCAGCTTAGGCACAGGTGCGCCTAATGAAAAACTGTTTTTT.

This chain joins TRBV14 and TRBJ1-2; D gene ambiguous. Germline CDR1 SGHDN, CDR2 FVKESK. CDR3 length: 15 residues. V was clipped by 0 bases and J by 0 bases, with 8 bases between them. In DNA form, the CDR3 reads TGTGCCAGCAGCCAAGATCTGCGGACTAACTATGGCTACACCTTC. It is translated as CASSQDLRTNYGYTF.

The chain links TRBV12-5 to TRBJ2-1; the match to TRBD1 covers 9 bases. This CDR3 spans 19 amino acids. V was clipped by 0 bases and J by 7 bases; unmatched bases: 16. CDR1 LGHNT and CDR2 FRNRAP come from the germline V gene. The CDR3 here is CASGLVLGRRDRVENEQFF. CDR3 nucleotides: TGTGCTAGTGGTTTGGTACTAGGAAGGCGGGACAGGGTAGAAAATGAGCAGTTCTTC.

V and J are TRBV27 and TRBJ2-1; a possible D gene is TRBD2 (5 bases). V was shortened by 6 bases and J by 5 bases, with 14 bases between the two germline ends. This CDR3 contains 14 residues. The germline gives CDR1 MNHEY, CDR2 SMNVEV (reference sequence). The CDR3 nucleotides read TGTGCCAGCAGCCAACTAGTTCATCACAATGAGCAGTTCTTC. Protein sequence: CASSQLVHHNEQFF.